The entry that follows covers one TCR beta chain sequence. The entry originates in a study of blood T cell repertoires in COVID-19. The method was immunoSEQ multiplex PCR; TCRdb's version includes in-frame clones alone and lacks a portion of them. Among about 530,000 clones listed, about 89% were seen once. The V gene's germline CDR1 is SQVTM and CDR2 ANQGSEA. Trimming removed 6 bases from V and 5 bases from J; junction bases left unmatched: 8. This CDR3 has 13 residues. The receptor comes from a woman aged 50 to 65 with COVID-19, enrolled during active disease. The sequenced sample was peripheral blood. This sequence joins TRBV29-1 and TRBJ2-7; 9 nucleotides match TRBD1. CDR3 loop: CSVGTGIIDEQYF. For the CDR3, the DNA is TGCAGCGTCGGGACAGGGATAATCGACGAGCAGTACTTC.